Below, 5 T cell receptor beta chains from the same sample are listed, as sequenced in a study of T cell responses to AZD1222 COVID-19 vaccine. Some clones are missing from TCRdb's copy, which holds only in-frame ones; the method was immunoSEQ multiplex PCR. The data hold 65,000 to 100,000 clones, with around 81% observed a single time. The starting material was peripheral blood, obtained on day 0 of AZD1222 vaccination. These receptors all come from an adult in good health.

A single count supports this clone. This rearrangement joins TRBV28 to TRBJ2-7; no definite D call. Trimming took off 7 bases at V and 3 bases at J, with 13 bases between the two ends. The CDR3 loop spans 13 amino acids. From germline, CDR1 is MDHEN and CDR2 SYDVKM. The CDR3 coding sequence is TGTGCCAGCACCTTGCCCTTGGGCTACGAGCAGTACTTC. As protein: CASTLPLGYEQYF.

This clone was detected once. The rearrangement joins TRBV28 to TRBJ2-3; 9 bases match TRBD2. With V trimmed by 6 bases and J by 10 bases, 5 bases remained unmatched. The CDR3 is 12 amino acids. Germline CDR1 is MDHEN and CDR2 is SYDVKM. The CDR3 spells CASRTAGGPQYF. CDR3 in DNA: TGTGCCAGCAGGACAGCGGGGGGACCGCAGTATTTT.

The chain carries TRBV19 and TRBJ2-1, with D uncertain. This CDR3 region has 15 residues. The ends were cut back, 3 bases at V and 4 bases at J, with 13 bases in the middle. Germline V gene data show CDR1 as LNHDA and CDR2 as SQIVND (reference sequence). The CDR3 sequence is CASSIRPVAYNEQFF. CDR3 nucleotides: TGTGCCAGTAGTATTCGTCCAGTGGCTTACAATGAGCAGTTCTTC.

The V call is TRBV7-6, the J call TRBJ2-7, with D hard to call. Trimming took 2 bases from V and 5 from J, leaving 10 bases between them. Per the germline V gene, CDR1 is SGHVS and CDR2 is FNYEAQ. CDR3 length: 13 amino acids. The CDR3 sequence is CASSLSRAHEQYF. The DNA for the CDR3 is TGTGCCAGCAGCTTAAGTAGGGCCCACGAGCAGTACTTC.

A single count supports this clone. The genes are TRBV11-2 and TRBJ2-6; D is possibly TRBD1 (6 bases). The germline V gene has CDR1 SGHAT and CDR2 FQNNGV. Trimming shortened V by 5 bases and J by 0 bases, and 8 bases separated the two germline ends. The CDR3 contains 15 residues. CDR3 loop: CASSTQGSGANVLTF. The CDR3 nucleotides read TGTGCCAGCAGCACACAGGGCTCTGGGGCCAACGTCCTGACTTTC. The complete variable domain, with remaining parts taken from reference TRBV11-2 and TRBJ2-6, reads EAGVAQSPRYKIIEKRQSVAFWCNPISGHATLYWYQQILGQGPKLLIQFQNNGVVDDSQLPKDRFSAERLKGVDSTLKIQPAKLEDSAVYLCASSTQGSGANVLTFGAGSRLTVL.